One and the same sample provided the 20 T cell receptor beta chains below, sequenced in a study of T cell repertoires in cytomegalovirus infection. TCRdb fed the reads into MiXCR, producing one record per CDR3 protein. The sample yields around 100,000 distinct CDR3 sequences, roughly 41% seen once. Antigen specificity for these receptors is unknown. Material: CD8+ T cells from cultured PBMCs, obtained from culture after CMV antigen stimulation. These TCRs come from a human donor in good health (CMV status not recorded). Some clones in this sample may be carry-over from other donors' samples.

The rearrangement links TRBV19 to TRBJ1-1, with no clear D. Per germline, CDR1 LNHDA and CDR2 SQIVND (reference sequence). The CDR3 contains 13 residues. The V end was cut by 10 bases, the J end by 1 base, with 13 bases between. In DNA, the CDR3 is TGTGCCACCTACGGACGGGAGAACACTGAAGCTTTCTTT. It specifies CATYGRENTEAFF.

The chain links TRBV28 to TRBJ2-7; 10 positions agree with TRBD2. CDR3 length: 15 amino acids. In germline, CDR1 is MDHEN, CDR2 SYDVKM. Trimming took 6 bases from V and 5 from J; bases not matched to a gene: 10. CDR3 amino acids: CASSLGTSGTNEQYF. CDR3 DNA sequence: TGTGCCAGCAGCCTAGGAACTAGCGGGACCAACGAGCAGTACTTC.

Many counts were recorded for this clonotype. V gene TRBV6-5 combines with J gene TRBJ2-3; 9 bases agree with TRBD2. Germline loops: CDR1 MNHEY, CDR2 SVGAGI. The CDR3 totals 16 residues. J gave up 6 bases and V 3 bases, and 10 bases lay outside the gene matches. CDR3 DNA: TGTGCCAGCAGTTATATGGGCGGGGGGGCTCGGGATACGCAGTATTTT. It encodes CASSYMGGGARDTQYF.

The DNA for the CDR3 is TGCGCCAGCAGCCAAGGCCCCGGGGCCAATGAGCAGTTCTTC. It encodes CASSQGPGANEQFF. The chain recombines TRBV4-1 with TRBJ2-1; possibly TRBD1 or TRBD2 for D (5 bases each). Germline-derived CDR1 and CDR2 are MGHRA and YSYEKL. There are 14 residues in the CDR3. V lost 1 base to trimming and J lost 6 bases, with 10 bases between them.

This rearrangement joins TRBV7-3 to TRBJ2-1; TRBD1 might be the D (5 bases). Germline V lookup: CDR1 SGHTA, CDR2 FQGTGA. The CDR3 loop spans 14 amino acids. V gave up 1 base and J gave up 8 bases, with 12 bases separating them. CDR3 residues: CASSLKGRDDEQFF. As DNA, the CDR3 is TGTGCCAGCAGCTTAAAGGGCAGGGATGATGAGCAGTTCTTC.

A few counts support this clonotype. The gene calls are TRBV7-8 and TRBJ1-1, with 7 positions matching TRBD1. The CDR3 contains 13 residues. Per germline, CDR1 SGHVS and CDR2 FQNEAQ. Losses at the gene ends were 7 bases for V and 2 bases for J; bases not matched to a gene: 4. For the CDR3, the DNA is TGTGCCAGCAACAGGGGATATAACACTGAAGCTTTCTTT. Protein: CASNRGYNTEAFF. Based on the CDR3 plus reference TRBV7-8 and TRBJ1-1, the full variable domain is GAGVSQSPRYKVAKRGQDVALRCDPISGHVSLFWYQQALGQGPEFLTYFQNEAQLDKSGLPSDRFFAERPEGSVSTLKIQRTQQEDSAVYLCASNRGYNTEAFFGQGTRLTVV.

This rearrangement joins TRBV5-7 to TRBJ1-5, with TRBD1 matching 8 bases. TRBV5-7 is recorded as an ORF, its role being uncertain. This CDR3 contains 19 residues. With V trimmed by 2 bases and J by 6 bases, 19 bases remained unmatched. The CDR3 nucleotides read TGTGCCAGCAGCTTAGGCCTTATGGCCGGGACAGGTCCTCCTCAGCCCCAGCATTTT. Its protein is CASSLGLMAGTGPPQPQHF.

This sequence joins TRBV28 and TRBJ2-2, with no clear D. The CDR3 extends over 13 amino acids. Germline CDR1 reads MDHEN; CDR2 reads SYDVKM. V lost 8 bases and J 2 bases, leaving 9 bases between the germline ends. For the CDR3, the DNA is TGTGCCAGCTTCCCAGATAACACCGGGGAGCTGTTTTTT. This gives the protein CASFPDNTGELFF.

The chain uses TRBV24-1 and TRBJ2-5, with 7 positions matching TRBD1. The junction had 3 bases not matched to a gene; V was cut back by 4 bases and J by 2 bases. The CDR3 loop spans 14 amino acids. Germline V gene sequence: CDR1 KGHDR, CDR2 SFDVKD. In DNA, the CDR3 is TGTGCCACCAGTGAAGGGGACAGTCAAGAGACCCAGTACTTC. It encodes CATSEGDSQETQYF.

The V gene is TRBV12-3 or TRBV12-4, the J gene TRBJ1-6; D unresolved. Deletions cut 3 bases from V and 9 bases from J, with 9 bases between. The CDR3 is 13 residues long. CDR3 amino acids: CASSFGLSSPLHF. The CDR3 nucleotides read TGTGCCAGCAGTTTTGGGTTAAGTTCACCCCTCCACTTT.

This rearrangement joins TRBV28 to TRBJ2-7; D unresolved. The CDR3 is made up of 11 amino acids. Trimming removed 5 bases at V and 3 bases at J, with 5 bases between. CDR1 and CDR2 from the germline V gene are MDHEN and SYDVKM. The CDR3 coding sequence is TGTGCCAGCAGTACCAACTACGAGCAGTACTTC. Protein sequence: CASSTNYEQYF.

The gene calls are TRBV6-1 and TRBJ1-5, with D possibly being TRBD1 (5 bases). Trimming pared 2 bases from V and 4 bases from J, leaving 12 bases between. The CDR3 runs 15 residues. CDR1 is MNHNS, CDR2 SASEGT, per germline. The CDR3: CASSEWGTGNQPQHF. The CDR3 DNA sequence: TGTGCCAGCAGTGAATGGGGGACGGGGAATCAGCCCCAGCATTTT.

The sample holds a few counts of this clonotype. The V and J genes are TRBV11-2 and TRBJ1-4, with D maybe TRBD1 (5 bases). The germline CDR1 and CDR2 sequences are SGHAT and FQNNGV. The CDR3 covers 14 residues. With 7 bases removed from V and 4 bases from J, the gap between germline ends came to 13 bases. CDR3 in amino acids: CASTLGRFNEKLFF. The CDR3 bases are TGTGCCAGCACCCTGGGACGTTTTAATGAAAAACTGTTTTTT.

The V gene is TRBV7-4, the J gene TRBJ1-5; D possibly corresponds to TRBD1 (5 bases). Looked up from germline, CDR1 is SGHVT and CDR2 is SQSDAQ. The length of the CDR3 is 15 residues. V was clipped by 0 bases and J by 5 bases, with 11 bases between them. The CDR3 reads CASSLAGAGDQPQHF. The DNA of the CDR3 is TGTGCCAGCAGCTTAGCAGGGGCCGGGGATCAGCCCCAGCATTTT.

This clonotype was observed a few times. The rearrangement uses TRBV12-3 or TRBV12-4 and TRBJ2-1, with 9 nucleotides matching TRBD2. Unmatched junction bases numbered 15, after V lost 8 bases and J lost 7 bases. There are 16 residues in the CDR3. The CDR3 nucleotides are TGTGCCAGCGCCGATCCGGGACTAGCAATTAGGAATGAGCAGTTCTTC. Protein: CASADPGLAIRNEQFF.

The chain is built from TRBV28 and TRBJ1-5; no firm D call. CDR3 length equals 14 residues. Trimming shortened V by 6 bases and J by 0 bases, and 9 bases separated the two germline ends. Germline CDR1 MDHEN, CDR2 SYDVKM. CDR3 residues: CASRRAFSNQPQHF. CDR3 sequence (DNA): TGTGCCAGCAGGAGGGCGTTTAGCAATCAGCCCCAGCATTTT. The entire variable domain, with the rest obtained from reference TRBV28 and TRBJ1-5, is as follows: DVKVTQSSRYLVKRTGEKVFLECVQDMDHENMFWYRQDPGLGLRLIYFSYDVKMKEKGDIPEGYSVSREKKERFSLILESASTNQTSMYLCASRRAFSNQPQHFGDGTRLSIL.

The CDR3: CSAPGGWGNYGYTF. In DNA form, the CDR3 reads TGCAGTGCCCCCGGAGGGTGGGGTAACTATGGCTACACCTTC. The chain employs TRBV20-1 and TRBJ1-2; D unclear. Germline assignment: CDR1 DFQATT and CDR2 SNEGSKA (reference sequence). The CDR3 totals 14 residues. V gave up 6 bases and J gave up 1 base, with 15 bases separating them.

Points on this clonotype: Given the absence of the conserved phenylalanine or tryptophan at the CDR3 end, a read error is likely. The CDR3 reads CATQPAGGHHEQYL. The CDR3 DNA is TGTGCCACCCAGCCCGCGGGGGGCCACCACGAGCAGTACCTC. The J gene is TRBJ2-7, the V gene TRBV19; 8 positions match TRBD2. The CDR3 extends over 14 amino acids. Losses at the gene ends were 10 bases for V and 5 bases for J; bases not matched to a gene: 13. The germline CDR1 and CDR2 sequences are LNHDA and SQIVND (reference sequence).

In this sample, this clonotype turned up once. The chain employs TRBV5-4 and TRBJ1-2; D perhaps matches TRBD1 (5 bases). The CDR3 is 12 residues long. The V end lost 1 base, the J end lost 8 bases, and 9 bases lay between the germline ends. CDR1 is SGHNT, CDR2 YYREEE, per germline (reference sequence). Here the CDR3 DNA reads TGTGCCAGCAGCTTGATAGGGGCGGGCTACACCTTC. Amino acids: CASSLIGAGYTF.

This clonotype was detected ten times or more. The chain carries TRBV27 and TRBJ2-3; the D is unclear. The germline V gene has CDR1 MNHEY and CDR2 SMNVEV (reference sequence). Between the trimmed V and J ends, which lost 0 bases and 4 bases, there was a span of 8 bases. The CDR3 sequence is 14 residues long. In nucleotides, the CDR3 is TGTGCCAGCAGTTTATCCCCCTTAGCAGATACGCAGTATTTT. Translation gives CASSLSPLADTQYF.